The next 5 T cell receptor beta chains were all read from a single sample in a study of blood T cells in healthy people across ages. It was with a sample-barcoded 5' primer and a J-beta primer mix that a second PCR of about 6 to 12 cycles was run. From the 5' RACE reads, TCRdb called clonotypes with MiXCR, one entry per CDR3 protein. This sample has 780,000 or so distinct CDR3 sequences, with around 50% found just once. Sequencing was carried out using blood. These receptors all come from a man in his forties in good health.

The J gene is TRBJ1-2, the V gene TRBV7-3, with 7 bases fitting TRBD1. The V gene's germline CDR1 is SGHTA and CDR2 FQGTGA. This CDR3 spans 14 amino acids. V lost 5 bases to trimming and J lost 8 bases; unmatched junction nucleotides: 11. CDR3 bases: TGTGCCAGCAGCCTCCGGGACAGCTTAGAAGGCTACACCTTC. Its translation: CASSLRDSLEGYTF.

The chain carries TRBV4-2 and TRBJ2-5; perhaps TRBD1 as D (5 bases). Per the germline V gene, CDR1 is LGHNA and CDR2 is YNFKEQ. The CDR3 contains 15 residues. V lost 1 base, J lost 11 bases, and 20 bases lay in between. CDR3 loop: CASSQVWGSYNEQYF. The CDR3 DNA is TGTGCCAGCAGCCAAGTTTGGGGCTCCTACAATGAGCAGTACTTC.

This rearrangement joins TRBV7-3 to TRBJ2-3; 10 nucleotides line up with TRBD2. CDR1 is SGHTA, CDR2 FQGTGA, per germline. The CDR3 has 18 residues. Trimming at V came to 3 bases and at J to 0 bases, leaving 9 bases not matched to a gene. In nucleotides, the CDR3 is TGTGCCAGCAGCTTGCTAGCGGGAGTAGTAAATAGCACAGATACGCAGTATTTT. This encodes CASSLLAGVVNSTDTQYF.

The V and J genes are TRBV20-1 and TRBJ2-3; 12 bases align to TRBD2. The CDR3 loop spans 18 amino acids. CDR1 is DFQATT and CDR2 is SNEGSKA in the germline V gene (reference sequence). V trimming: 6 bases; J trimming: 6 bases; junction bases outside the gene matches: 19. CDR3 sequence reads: CSAPSTFLAGGPRDTQYF. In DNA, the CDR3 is TGCAGTGCCCCCTCCACGTTTCTAGCGGGGGGGCCAAGGGATACGCAGTATTTT.

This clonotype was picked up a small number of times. CDR3 coding DNA: TGCGCCAGCAGTGACCAAGTAAACTATGGCTACACCTTC. It is translated as CASSDQVNYGYTF. The rearrangement joins TRBV10-2 to TRBJ1-2, with no clear D. The CDR3 runs to 13 residues. Trimming removed 3 bases from V and 2 bases from J, with 7 bases in between. Germline V gene sequence: CDR1 WSHSY, CDR2 SAAADI.